The 26 T cell receptor beta chains listed next were all sequenced from one sample in a study of CD4 and CD8 cells across lung adenocarcinoma regions. TCRdb redid the calling of the PCR reads with MiXCR, one entry per CDR3 protein. This table holds several thousand distinct CDR3 sequences, less than 55% found once. The specimen sequenced was CD4+ T cells from the center of a lung tumor. These receptors were collected from a female donor with lung adenocarcinoma. The CD4 and CD8 labels of this study may be unreliable.

A single count supports this clonotype. One end of the junction varies from germline; a read error may be responsible. The genes are TRBV10-3 and TRBJ1-1; D gene ambiguous. Germline CDR1 and CDR2: ENHRY and SYGVKD. This CDR3 comprises 12 residues. The CDR3 sequence is CASSEWVTEAFF. CDR3 DNA: TGTGCCAGCAGTGAGTGGGTCACTGAAGCTTTCTTT.

The genes are TRBV6-5 and TRBJ2-3; TRBD1 matches at 7 bases. This CDR3 contains 14 residues. Germline-derived CDR1 and CDR2 are MNHEY and SVGAGI. V dropped 2 bases and J dropped 6; count of bases not matched to a gene: 5. The CDR3 reads CASSYGTGEDTQYF. In nucleotides, the CDR3 is TGTGCCAGCAGTTACGGAACAGGGGAGGATACGCAGTATTTT.

This clonotype has more than one count but fewer than ten. One junction end disagrees with the germline gene, perhaps due to a read error. The chain is built from TRBV10-1 and TRBJ2-5; the D is unclear. The CDR3 runs 13 residues. CDR1 and CDR2 (germline): WNHNN, SYGVQD (reference sequence). CDR3 residues: CATELEGQETQYF. The CDR3 region has the DNA TGCGCCACCGAGCTAGAAGGCCAAGAGACGCAGTATTTC.

The gene calls are TRBV12-3 or TRBV12-4 and TRBJ2-1, with 9 bases fitting TRBD2. The J call may be wrong; the DNA end is better matched by TRBJ2-5. This CDR3 is 15 amino acids long. The CDR3 sequence is CASRTRGGADETQYF. DNA of the CDR3: TGTGCCAGCAGGACTCGCGGGGGGGCCGACGAGACCCAGTACTTC.

There are many counts of this clonotype. The chain links TRBV27 to TRBJ2-5, with D unresolved. Germline CDR1 MNHEY, CDR2 SMNVEV (reference sequence). Trimming removed 3 bases from V and 5 bases from J, with 4 bases in between. CDR3 length equals 11 residues. CDR3 residues: CASSFRETQYF. The CDR3 DNA reads TGTGCCAGCAGTTTCCGGGAGACCCAGTACTTC.

This clonotype was counted only a few times. The CDR3 protein is CASSLVAGVGRNEQFF. The CDR3 DNA sequence: TGTGCCAGCAGCTTAGTGGCGGGAGTCGGTCGCAATGAGCAGTTCTTC. This chain joins TRBV7-2 and TRBJ2-1; TRBD2 agrees at 7 bases. The length of the CDR3 is 16 residues. Losses at the gene ends were 1 base for V and 6 bases for J; bases not matched to a gene: 9. Germline assignment: CDR1 SGHTA and CDR2 FQGNSA. The full variable domain, completed using reference TRBV7-2 and TRBJ2-1, is GAGVSQSPSNKVTEKGKDVELRCDPISGHTALYWYRQSLGQGLEFLIYFQGNSAPDKSGLPSDRFSAERTGGSVSTLTIQRTQQEDSAVYLCASSLVAGVGRNEQFFGPGTRLTVL.

This clonotype was picked up one time. The chain is built from TRBV28 and TRBJ2-4; D is undetermined. Trimming removed 1 base at V and 8 bases at J, with 15 bases between. Germline CDR1 is MDHEN and CDR2 is SYDVKM. This CDR3 has 15 residues. Here the CDR3 reads CASSLLSTTLDIQYF. CDR3 nucleotide sequence: TGTGCCAGCAGTTTATTATCTACTACCCTGGACATTCAGTACTTC.

This sequence joins TRBV6-5 and TRBJ2-1; D is unclear. This CDR3 contains 14 residues. With 2 bases removed from V and 5 bases from J, the gap between germline ends came to 10 bases. Germline V CDR1 and CDR2: MNHEY, SVGAGI. The CDR3 sequence is CASSYIGGDNEQFF. CDR3 nucleotide sequence: TGTGCCAGCAGTTACATCGGCGGAGACAATGAGCAGTTCTTC.

This clonotype appeared a single time. Its ends do not fully match the called genes, so a read error is possible. The CDR3 here is CARSVTENAQFF. The CDR3 region has the DNA TGTGCCCGCAGTGTAACGGAAAATGCGCAGTTCTTC. The chain uses TRBV25-1 and TRBJ2-1, with D uncertain. Per germline, CDR1 MGHDK and CDR2 SYGVNS. The CDR3 runs 12 residues.

The chain employs TRBV6-5 and TRBJ2-3, with a tentative D call TRBD1 (7 bases). Per germline, CDR1 MNHEY and CDR2 SVGAGI. The CDR3 has 14 amino acids. Between the trimmed V and J ends, which lost 2 bases and 6 bases, there was a span of 12 bases. The DNA for the CDR3 is TGTGCCAGCAGTTACCGCAGGGGGGAGGATACGCAGTATTTT. Protein product: CASSYRRGEDTQYF.

CDR3 sequence (DNA): TGTGCCAGCAGGTTGAGGCGGAGCTCCTACGAGCAGTACTTC. The encoded protein is CASRLRRSSYEQYF. The J gene is TRBJ2-5, the V gene TRBV7-2; D unresolved. The J call may be faulty, since TRBJ2-7 better matches the DNA end. The CDR3 covers 14 residues. The germline CDR1 and CDR2 sequences are SGHTA and FQGNSA.

The chain couples TRBV10-3 to TRBJ2-1, with 9 positions matching TRBD2. Looked up from germline, CDR1 is ENHRY and CDR2 is SYGVKD. This CDR3 has 14 amino acids. The V gene end was trimmed by 5 bases and the J gene end by 6 bases; junction bases not matched to a gene: 5. CDR3 DNA: TGTGCCATCAGTCCCGGGACTAGCATCAATGAGCAGTTCTTC. It yields the protein CAISPGTSINEQFF.

Worth noting for this clonotype: The junction differs from germline at one of its ends, possibly a read error. This chain links TRBV7-2 with TRBJ2-3; D is perhaps TRBD1 or TRBD2 (6 bases each). Looked up from germline, CDR1 is SGHTA and CDR2 is FQGNSA. This CDR3 has 16 residues. The DNA for the CDR3 is TGTGCCAGCAGGGGGGACGGGGGCCGAGGCCCAGATACCCAGTACTTT. Translating gives CASRGDGGRGPDTQYF.

The chain employs TRBV6-1 and TRBJ1-6; TRBD1 might be the D (5 bases). The CDR3 loop spans 14 amino acids. Deletions cut 8 bases from V and 2 bases from J, with 10 bases between. CDR1 and CDR2 from the germline V gene are MNHNS and SASEGT. The CDR3 DNA is TGTGCCAGCGGGGCAGGGCCCTATAATTCACCCCTCCACTTT. It is translated as CASGAGPYNSPLHF.

The V gene is TRBV11-3, the J gene TRBJ2-5, with 7 bases that match TRBD2. The DNA end favors TRBJ2-7, so the J call may be wrong. Germline loops: CDR1 SGHNT, CDR2 YENEEA. The CDR3 is made up of 15 amino acids. The CDR3 reads CASSQGRGDFYEQYF. CDR3 bases: TGTGCCAGCAGCCAAGGTCGGGGGGACTTCTACGAGCAGTACTTC.

The chain joins TRBV27 to TRBJ2-3; TRBD2 might be the D (5 bases). The CDR3 has 14 amino acids. Trimming removed 3 bases from V and 10 bases from J, with 17 bases in between. Germline CDR1 is MNHEY and CDR2 is SMNVEV (reference sequence). The CDR3 nucleotides are TGTGCCAGCAGTTTTAAGGATATGACCGGGGCGCAGTATTTT. Its protein is CASSFKDMTGAQYF.

The chain couples TRBV27 to TRBJ2-1; D possibly corresponds to TRBD1 (6 bases). Germline CDR1 is MNHEY and CDR2 is SMNVEV (reference sequence). CDR3 length: 17 residues. Trimming took 4 bases from V and 0 from J, leaving 16 bases between them. The CDR3 protein is CASSSGAGPISYNEQFF. As DNA, the CDR3 is TGTGCCAGCAGTTCAGGGGCAGGGCCGATCTCCTACAATGAGCAGTTCTTC.

The J gene is TRBJ1-4, the V gene TRBV7-8; the match to TRBD1 covers 7 bases. Trimming took 5 bases from V and 4 from J; bases not matched to a gene: 13. Germline CDR1 SGHVS, CDR2 FQNEAQ. The CDR3 is 17 amino acids. The DNA for the CDR3 is TGTGCCAGCAGCCGCGGCCCGACAGGGCCTTTTAATGAAAAACTGTTTTTT. Translation gives CASSRGPTGPFNEKLFF.

This clonotype is termed medium-sized. V gene TRBV6-1 combines with J gene TRBJ1-1; D uncertain. This CDR3 has 15 residues. With 4 bases removed from V and 4 bases from J, the gap between germline ends came to 16 bases. Germline V gene sequence: CDR1 MNHNS, CDR2 SASEGT. CDR3 DNA sequence: TGTGCCAGCAGTGGTTGGGTCATGGGGTCCACTGAAGCTTTCTTT. Translation: CASSGWVMGSTEAFF.

This clonotype is labeled large. CDR3 protein: CASSDRGNTGELFF. CDR3 nucleotides: TGTGCCAGCAGTGATCGGGGGAACACCGGGGAGCTGTTTTTT. The V call is TRBV25-1, the J call TRBJ2-2; D is possibly TRBD2 (5 bases). The CDR3 covers 14 residues. V was cut by 3 bases and J by 1 base, with 6 bases left in between. Germline values: CDR1 MGHDK, CDR2 SYGVNS. Full variable domain (remainder filled in from reference TRBV25-1 and TRBJ2-2): EADIYQTPRYLVIGTGKKITLECSQTMGHDKMYWYQQDPGMELHLIHYSYGVNSTEKGDLSSESTVSRIRTEHFPLTLESARPSHTSQYLCASSDRGNTGELFFGEGSRLTVL.

For this clonotype: The junction shows a germline mismatch at one end, possibly a read error. V and J are TRBV6-5 and TRBJ1-5; 9 bases agree with TRBD1. Looked up from germline, CDR1 is MNHEY and CDR2 is SVGAGI. The CDR3 runs 15 residues. The chain's CDR3 is CASSSDRGGNQPLHF. The DNA of the CDR3 is TGTGCCAGCAGTTCTGACAGGGGGGGCAATCAGCCCCTGCACTTT.

CDR3 nucleotides: TGTGCCAGCAGTGAAGGGCTAGGAGACAAAAATACGCAGTACTTC. It translates to CASSEGLGDKNTQYF. The chain uses TRBV6-1 and TRBJ2-5; D is unresolved. V was pared by 1 base and J by 11 bases, with 20 bases between. Germline V lookup: CDR1 MNHNS, CDR2 SASEGT. The CDR3 totals 15 residues.

This chain uses TRBV12-5 with TRBJ2-1; TRBD2 aligns across 11 bases. The CDR3 has 18 amino acids. The germline gives CDR1 LGHNT, CDR2 FRNRAP. The V segment lost 1 base and the J segment 9 bases; nucleotides outside the gene matches: 14. The CDR3 coding sequence is TGTGCTAGTGGTTTGGGAAATAAGACTAGCGGGGCCACCGGTGAGCAGTTCTTC. Its protein product is CASGLGNKTSGATGEQFF.

The chain carries TRBV4-1 and TRBJ1-1; D is unclear. Per the germline V gene, CDR1 is MGHRA and CDR2 is YSYEKL. The V gene lost 3 bases and the J gene lost 0 bases, with 5 bases spanning the gap. This CDR3 spans 13 amino acids. CDR3 region: CASSHPLNTEAFF. The CDR3 nucleotides read TGCGCCAGCAGCCACCCCCTGAACACTGAAGCTTTCTTT.

This chain connects TRBV25-1 to TRBJ2-5; 8 bases are shared with TRBD1. Germline V gene data show CDR1 as MGHDK and CDR2 as SYGVNS. This CDR3 is built from 17 residues. V lost 5 bases to trimming and J lost 5 bases; unmatched junction nucleotides: 16. DNA for the CDR3: TGTGCCAGCAGTAAGGGGGACGACAGGGGATGGTTGGAGACCCAGTACTTC. It specifies CASSKGDDRGWLETQYF.

This clonotype counts as medium-sized. This rearrangement joins TRBV6-1 to TRBJ2-3, with 10 positions matching TRBD2. This CDR3 is 19 amino acids long. The germline V gene has CDR1 MNHNS and CDR2 SASEGT. V shed 2 bases and J 2 bases; nucleotides not matched to a gene: 13. The CDR3 DNA sequence: TGTGCCAGCAGTGAAAGAGCGGGAGGGCCTTACGAATCCACAGATACGCAGTATTTT. Translation: CASSERAGGPYESTDTQYF.